This T cell receptor (beta chain) was captured in a study of blood T cells in healthy people across ages. The study's findings and limits: Fewer expanded clones and more diversity marked long-lived versus aged donors.

Of note for this clonotype: Its antigen remains unidentified.

The authors ran a second PCR of roughly 6 to 11 cycles using a sample-barcoded 5' primer and a J-beta primer mix. A single record per CDR3 protein comes from TCRdb applying MiXCR to the 5' RACE reads. The data hold about 540,000 distinct CDR3 sequences, with more than 20% observed a single time. Germline lookup yields CDR1 DFQATT and CDR2 SNEGSKA (reference sequence). The CDR3 sequence is 12 residues long. After removal of 6 bases from V and 1 base from J, the junction contained 1 base not matched to a gene. These sequences were also reported in another study, on T cells of mothers and their children.

V is TRBV20-1 and J is TRBJ2-5; TRBD1 matches 8 bases. The clonotype was recovered from a boy between 5 and 17 years old in good health. Sequencing input: blood. The CDR3 sequence is CSAGQGQETQYF. The CDR3, as DNA: TGCAGTGCAGGACAGGGCCAAGAGACCCAGTACTTC.